This T cell receptor (beta chain) was captured by sequencing in a study of blood T cell repertoires in COVID-19. This clone was seen a handful of times. Sequencing used immunoSEQ multiplex PCR; TCRdb keeps in-frame clones, though not all of them. The data contain about 250,000 clones, nearly 85% of them singletons. The V end lost 4 bases, the J end lost 6 bases, and 23 bases lay between the germline ends. Germline CDR1 SGDLS, CDR2 YYNGEE. The CDR3 has 17 residues. The chain recombines TRBV9 with TRBJ1-3; D is uncertain. The sequencing input was peripheral blood. This clonotype originated in a human donor in a cohort sampled during active COVID-19. CDR3 nucleotides: TGTGCCAGCAGCCTTACCCAAGGAGCAAACCCGACAAACACCATATATTTT. Amino acid sequence: CASSLTQGANPTNTIYF.